This T cell receptor beta chain was sequenced in a study of blood T cell repertoires in COVID-19. Study summary: COVID-19 samples, acute and convalescent, were from the United States, Italy and Spain. T cells, B-cell-depleted T cells, or PBMCs supplied cDNA or gDNA.

Original analysis: Cell counts per sample came from amplifying reference gene primers. The method was immunoSEQ multiplex PCR; TCRdb's version includes in-frame clones alone and lacks a portion of them. Clonal size and the V and J genes are those of that table, whereas D and trimming came from the DNA. The table has tens of thousands of clones, around 86% seen once. The CDR3 contains 14 residues. Germline CDR1 and CDR2: KGHSH and LQKENI. V lost 3 bases to trimming and J lost 3 bases, with 11 bases between them. Input material: peripheral blood. This TCR came from a human donor with acute or convalescent COVID-19. The donor label of this sample is uncertain. This rearrangement joins TRBV18 to TRBJ1-1; D is uncertain. As DNA, the CDR3 is TGTGCCAGCTCACCCCCGACGAGGGACACTGAAGCTTTCTTT. It encodes CASSPPTRDTEAFF.